The 5 T cell receptor beta chains given below trace back to one sample, sequenced in a study of a mutant IDH1 vaccine in newly diagnosed glioma. Time point defined: week 5, during vaccination. It was 300 ug of mutant IDH1 20-mer peptide that made up each vaccine dose, given with topical imiquimod. Assay used: immunoSEQ multiplex PCR; TCRdb lists only in-frame clones, some missing. The repertoire holds about 36,000 clones, with roughly 79% as singletons. These receptors are not linked to any known antigen. The source was PBMCs, collected from a glioma patient whose treatment included an IDH1 peptide vaccine. These receptors were taken from a man aged 50 or older with glioma.

This rearrangement joins TRBV5-4 to TRBJ2-7; possibly TRBD2 for D (6 bases). From germline, CDR1 is SGHNT and CDR2 YYREEE (reference sequence). V was cut by 0 bases and J by 0 bases, with 7 bases left in between. The CDR3 is 14 amino acids. CDR3 region: CASSLGRGSYEQYF. The CDR3, as DNA: TGTGCCAGCAGCTTGGGGAGGGGCTCCTACGAGCAGTACTTC.

The chain couples TRBV5-1 to TRBJ2-2; perhaps TRBD2 as D (5 bases). The CDR3 is 15 amino acids. CDR1 and CDR2 (germline): SGHRS, YFSETQ. Trimming took off 1 base at V and 4 bases at J, with 11 bases between the two ends. In DNA form, the CDR3 reads TGCGCCAGCAGCTTGTTAGAACGGGGCACCGGGGAGCTGTTTTTT. Amino acid sequence: CASSLLERGTGELFF.

This clone was observed a few times. The J gene is TRBJ2-6, the V gene TRBV21-1; no check of the table's D call, TRBD1, against the DNA was made. TRBV21-1 is a pseudogene. This CDR3 region has 18 residues. CDR3 loop: CASSTNRALLSGANVLTF. The CDR3 nucleotides read TGTGCCAGCAGCACAAACAGGGCTCTCCTCTCTGGGGCCAACGTCCTGACTTTC.

The CDR3 nucleotides are TGCGCCAGCAGGGTAGGCCAGGGTGTTGGAAAACTGTTTTTT. Residues: CASRVGQGVGKLFF. The gene calls are TRBV5-1 and TRBJ1-4; weak D call: TRBD1 (5 bases). This CDR3 comprises 14 residues. The ends were cut back, 5 bases at V and 10 bases at J, with 18 bases in the middle. Germline V lookup: CDR1 SGHRS, CDR2 YFSETQ.

This sequence joins TRBV6-5 and TRBJ2-7; 8 bases align to TRBD1. This CDR3 is built from 14 residues. Germline V gene lookup returns CDR1 MNHEY and CDR2 SVGAGI. V shed 4 bases, J shed 6 bases, and the junction held 8 bases outside the gene matches. CDR3 in amino acids: CASSSQGARGEQYF. The CDR3 nucleotides are TGTGCCAGCAGTTCCCAGGGGGCGCGCGGCGAGCAGTACTTC.